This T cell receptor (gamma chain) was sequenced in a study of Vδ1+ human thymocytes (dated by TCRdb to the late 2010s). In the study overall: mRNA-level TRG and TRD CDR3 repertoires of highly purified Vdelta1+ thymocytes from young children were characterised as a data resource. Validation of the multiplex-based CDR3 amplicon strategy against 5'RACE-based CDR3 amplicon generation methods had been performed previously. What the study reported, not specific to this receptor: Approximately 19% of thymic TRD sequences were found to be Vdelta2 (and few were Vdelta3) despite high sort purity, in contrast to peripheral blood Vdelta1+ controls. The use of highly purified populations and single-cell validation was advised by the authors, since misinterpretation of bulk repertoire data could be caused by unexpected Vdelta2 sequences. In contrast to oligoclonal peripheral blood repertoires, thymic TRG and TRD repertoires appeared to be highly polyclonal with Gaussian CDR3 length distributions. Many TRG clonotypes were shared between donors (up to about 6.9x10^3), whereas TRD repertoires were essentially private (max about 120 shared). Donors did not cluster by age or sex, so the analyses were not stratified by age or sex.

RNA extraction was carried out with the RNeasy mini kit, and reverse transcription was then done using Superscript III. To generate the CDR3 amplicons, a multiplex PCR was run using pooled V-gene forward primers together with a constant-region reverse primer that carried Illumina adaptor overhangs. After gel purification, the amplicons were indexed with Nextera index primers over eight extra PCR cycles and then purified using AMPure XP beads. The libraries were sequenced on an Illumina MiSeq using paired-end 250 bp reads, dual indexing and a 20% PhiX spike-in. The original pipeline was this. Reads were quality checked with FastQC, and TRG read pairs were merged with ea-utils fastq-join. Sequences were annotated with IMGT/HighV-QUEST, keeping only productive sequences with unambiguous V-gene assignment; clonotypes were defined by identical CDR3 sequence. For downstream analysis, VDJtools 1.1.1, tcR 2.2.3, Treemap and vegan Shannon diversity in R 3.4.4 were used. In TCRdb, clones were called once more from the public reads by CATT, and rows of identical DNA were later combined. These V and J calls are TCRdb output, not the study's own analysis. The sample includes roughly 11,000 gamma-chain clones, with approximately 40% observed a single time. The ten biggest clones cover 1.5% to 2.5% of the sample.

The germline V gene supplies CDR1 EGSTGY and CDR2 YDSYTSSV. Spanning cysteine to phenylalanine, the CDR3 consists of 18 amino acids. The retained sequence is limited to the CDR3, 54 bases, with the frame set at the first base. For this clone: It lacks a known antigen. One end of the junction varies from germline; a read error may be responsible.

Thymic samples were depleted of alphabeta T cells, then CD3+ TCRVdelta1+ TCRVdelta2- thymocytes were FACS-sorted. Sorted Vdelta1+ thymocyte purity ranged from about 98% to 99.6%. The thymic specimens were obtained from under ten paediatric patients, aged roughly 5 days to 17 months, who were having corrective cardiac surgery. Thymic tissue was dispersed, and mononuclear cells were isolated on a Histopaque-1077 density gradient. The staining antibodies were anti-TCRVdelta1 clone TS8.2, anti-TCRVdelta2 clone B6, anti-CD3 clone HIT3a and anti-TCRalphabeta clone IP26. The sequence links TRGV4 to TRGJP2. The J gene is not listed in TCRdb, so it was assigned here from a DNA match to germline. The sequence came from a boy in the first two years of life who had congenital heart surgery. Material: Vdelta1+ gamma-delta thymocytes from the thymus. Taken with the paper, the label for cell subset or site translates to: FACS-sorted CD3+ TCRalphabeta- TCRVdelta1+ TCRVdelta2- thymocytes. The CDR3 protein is CATWDGRPPDSSDRIKTF. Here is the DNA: TGTGCCACCTGGGATGGGCGGCCCCCCGATAGTAGTGATCGGATCAAGACGTTT.